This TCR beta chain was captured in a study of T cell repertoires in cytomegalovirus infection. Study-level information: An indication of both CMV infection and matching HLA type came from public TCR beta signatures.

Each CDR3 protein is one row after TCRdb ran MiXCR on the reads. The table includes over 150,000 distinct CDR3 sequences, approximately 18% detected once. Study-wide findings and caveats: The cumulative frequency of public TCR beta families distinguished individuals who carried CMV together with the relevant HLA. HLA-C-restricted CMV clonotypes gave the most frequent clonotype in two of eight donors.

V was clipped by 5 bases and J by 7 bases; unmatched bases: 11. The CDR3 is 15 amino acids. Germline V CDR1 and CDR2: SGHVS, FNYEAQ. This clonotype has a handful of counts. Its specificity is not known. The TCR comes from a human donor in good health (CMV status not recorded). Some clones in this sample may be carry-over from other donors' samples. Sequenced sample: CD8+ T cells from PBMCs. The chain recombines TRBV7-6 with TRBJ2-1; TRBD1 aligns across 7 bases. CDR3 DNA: TGTGCCAGCAGCCCCATAGGGGGCCAGATAAATGAGCAGTTCTTC. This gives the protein CASSPIGGQINEQFF. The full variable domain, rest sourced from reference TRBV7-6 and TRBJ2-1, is GAGVSQSPRYKVTKRGQDVALRCDPISGHVSLYWYRQALGQGPEFLTYFNYEAQQDKSGLPNDRFSAERPEGSISTLTIQRTEQRDSAMYRCASSPIGGQINEQFFGPGTRLTVL.